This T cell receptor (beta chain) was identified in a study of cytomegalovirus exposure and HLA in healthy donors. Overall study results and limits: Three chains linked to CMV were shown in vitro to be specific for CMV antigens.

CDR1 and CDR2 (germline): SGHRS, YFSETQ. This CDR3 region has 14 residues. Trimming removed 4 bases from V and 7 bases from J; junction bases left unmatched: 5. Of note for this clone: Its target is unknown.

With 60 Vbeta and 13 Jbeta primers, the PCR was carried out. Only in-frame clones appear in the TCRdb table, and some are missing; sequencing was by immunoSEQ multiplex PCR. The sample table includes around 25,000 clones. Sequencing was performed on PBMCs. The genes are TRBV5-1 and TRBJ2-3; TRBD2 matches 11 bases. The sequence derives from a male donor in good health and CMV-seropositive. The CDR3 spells CASSISGGANTQYF. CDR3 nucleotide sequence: TGCGCCAGCAGCATTAGCGGGGGGGCAAATACGCAGTATTTT.